The T cell receptor beta chain under discussion was sequenced for a study of blood T cell repertoires in COVID-19. This clone came up once. TCRdb's table, derived via immunoSEQ multiplex PCR, lists solely in-frame clones and lacks some. The sample has 290,000 or so clones, 75% to 85% seen once. With 0 bases removed from V and 1 base from J, the gap between germline ends came to 9 bases. Germline V gives CDR1 MGHRA, CDR2 YSYEKL. CDR3 length: 15 residues. The sample was peripheral blood. The chain couples TRBV4-1 to TRBJ1-2; the D is unclear. The clonotype originates from a middle-aged man with active or convalescent COVID-19. The CDR3 region has the DNA TGCGCCAGCAGCCAAGATCCAGGCCTTAACTATGGCTACACCTTC. It encodes CASSQDPGLNYGYTF.